In its sample, the clone carrying this TCR beta chain was seen many times. The sample belongs to a study of T cells after yellow fever vaccination. The CDR3 is 14 amino acids. Per germline, CDR1 SEHNR and CDR2 FQNEAQ (reference sequence). V was pared by 6 bases and J by 0 bases, with 8 bases between. TCRdb ran MiXCR on the 5' RACE reads and lists one entry per CDR3 protein. The sample includes hundreds of thousands of distinct CDR3 sequences, 21% of them seen just once. Sequenced here: PBMCs, sampled roughly 23 days after the first yellow fever vaccination. This chain links TRBV7-9 with TRBJ2-2; D gene unclear. The source of this sequence is a man in his late teens or twenties who received the YFV17D yellow fever vaccine. The CDR3 DNA sequence: TGTGCCAGCAGTCGAGGCGCGAACACCGGGGAGCTGTTTTTT. This gives the protein CASSRGANTGELFF.